This is a list of T cell receptor beta chains from one sample in a study of human T cells and chemical hapten exposure. One entry per CDR3 protein results from TCRdb running MiXCR on the RACE reads. The sample lists around 100,000 distinct CDR3 sequences; over 9.5% were seen once. Sequences were derived from whole blood, sampled in connection with sensitization to the hapten diphenylcyclopropenone (DPC). These receptors were collected from a woman aged 40 to 55 with alopecia areata. Some clones in this sample may be carry-over from other donors' samples. Both conserved end residues are part of each CDR3. The D gene is left open where the match is weak. Clone size is shown for a subset of rows, as once, few, many or a class of expanded clone.

V gene,clone size,J gene,D gene,CDR3 protein,CDR3 DNA
TRBV28,NA,TRBJ1-4,NA,CASSQGGQNEKLFF,TGTGCCAGCAGTCAGGGTGGTCAGAATGAAAAACTGTTTTTT
TRBV20-1,many,TRBJ2-5,NA,CSAETGREETQYF,TGCAGTGCTGAGACAGGTAGAGAAGAGACCCAGTACTTC
TRBV6-4,many,TRBJ2-3,TRBD2,CASSDVAGERDTQYF,TGTGCCAGCAGTGATGTGGCGGGAGAACGAGATACGCAGTATTTT
TRBV7-2,NA,TRBJ2-7,NA,CASSFSSAYEQYF,TGTGCCAGCAGCTTCTCATCCGCCTACGAGCAGTACTTC
TRBV12-3/TRBV12-4,few,TRBJ2-1,NA,CASSLELGGRAHNEQFF,TGTGCCAGCAGTTTGGAGCTAGGAGGGAGAGCCCACAATGAGCAGTTCTTC
TRBV20-1,NA,TRBJ2-7,TRBD1,CSASDRETEQYF,TGCAGTGCTAGCGACAGGGAAACCGAGCAGTACTTC
TRBV20-1,many,TRBJ1-5,TRBD1,CSASPPTGGNQPQHF,TGCAGTGCTAGTCCCCCGACAGGGGGCAATCAGCCCCAGCATTTT
TRBV5-1,many,TRBJ1-1,NA,CASSLAGMNTEAFF,TGCGCCAGCAGTCTAGCCGGGATGAACACTGAAGCTTTCTTT
TRBV9,NA,TRBJ1-6,NA,CASSRGSDSPLHF,TGTGCCAGCAGCAGGGGATCGGACTCACCCCTCCACTTT
TRBV2,few,TRBJ1-6,TRBD1,CASSARTGASNSPLHF,TGTGCCAGCAGTGCAAGGACAGGGGCGAGCAATTCACCCCTCCACTTT